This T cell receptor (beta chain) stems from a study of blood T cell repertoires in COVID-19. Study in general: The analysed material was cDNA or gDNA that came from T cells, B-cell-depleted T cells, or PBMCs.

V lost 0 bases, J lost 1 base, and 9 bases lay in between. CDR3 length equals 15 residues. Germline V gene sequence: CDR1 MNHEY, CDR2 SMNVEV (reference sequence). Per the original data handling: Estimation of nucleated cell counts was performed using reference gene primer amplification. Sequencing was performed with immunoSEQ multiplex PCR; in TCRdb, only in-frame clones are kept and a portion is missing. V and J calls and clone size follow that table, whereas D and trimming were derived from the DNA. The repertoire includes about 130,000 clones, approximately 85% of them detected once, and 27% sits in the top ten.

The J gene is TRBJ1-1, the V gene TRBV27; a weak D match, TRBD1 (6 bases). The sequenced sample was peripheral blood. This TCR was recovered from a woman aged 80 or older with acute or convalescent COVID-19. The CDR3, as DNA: TGTGCCAGCAGTTTATCCCAGGGGAGGAACACTGAAGCTTTCTTT. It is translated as CASSLSQGRNTEAFF.